This TCR beta chain is from a study of long-term antiretroviral therapy in people with HIV. In the study overall: The 2015 immediate-ART recommendation was preceded by the earliest samples by about a decade.

Overall study results and limits: The repertoire was dominated at all time points by clones expanded before ART. Following ART, diversity rose but still fell short of transplant donor controls.

Samples held roughly 1-11 million cryopreserved PBMC, and DNA extraction followed. This CDR3 region has 14 residues. The V end was cut by 6 bases, the J end by 0 bases, with 11 bases between. Germline V lookup: CDR1 MNHNY, CDR2 SVGAGI (reference sequence). Points on this clone: Its matching antigen is unknown.

It was version v3.0 of the immunoSEQ assay that was run at survey level. Repertoires were generated with immunoSEQ multiplex PCR, while TCRdb's copy carries only in-frame clones and drops some. This sample yields under 35,000 clones, of which 94% are seen a single time; 3.5% to 4.5% belongs to the top ten. Sequenced here: unsorted PBMCs, sampled approximately 5.1 years after starting antiretroviral therapy. The source of this sequence is a woman aged 45-60 years with HIV. The rearrangement links TRBV6-6 to TRBJ1-1; D remains ambiguous. The CDR3 nucleotides read TGTGCCAGCAGCCCAACGGTAATGAACACTGAAGCTTTCTTT. Translation gives CASSPTVMNTEAFF.